This T cell receptor (beta chain) is drawn from a study of type 1 regulatory T cells. Study at large: An in vitro protocol generated T-allo10, a Tr1-enriched, alloantigen-specific CD4 T cell product.

TCRdb used MiXCR to reprocess the reads, holding one entry per CDR3 protein. The sample records about 62,000 distinct CDR3 sequences, 62% being singletons. A few counts support this clonotype. What it binds is unknown. The CDR3 has 14 residues. CDR1 and CDR2 from the germline V gene are LGHDT and YNNKEL (reference sequence). Trimming shortened V by 0 bases and J by 2 bases, and 7 bases separated the two germline ends. V gene TRBV3-1 combines with J gene TRBJ1-2, with a weak D call TRBD1 (5 bases). The sequence came from a human donor in good health. Material for sequencing was cultured non-Tr1 T cells, either the whole culture or a sorted T cell fraction (not recorded which). CDR3 DNA sequence: TGTGCCAGCAGCCAAGATACAGGAAACTATGGCTACACCTTC. This codes for CASSQDTGNYGYTF.